One sample yielded the 8 T cell receptor beta chains listed below, sequenced in a study of cytomegalovirus exposure and HLA in healthy donors. The PCR made use of 60 Vbeta and 13 Jbeta primers. Measured with immunoSEQ multiplex PCR; TCRdb has only the in-frame clones, and not every one. Among under 150,000 clones listed, about 80% were seen once. The sample consisted of PBMCs. The receptors shown here come from a male donor in good health and CMV-seronegative.

The CDR3 region is CASSPAGANVLTF. The CDR3 DNA follows: TGTGCCAGCAGTCCAGCTGGGGCCAACGTCCTGACTTTC. The chain employs TRBV7-2 and TRBJ2-6; no reliable D call. Germline values: CDR1 SGHTA, CDR2 FQGNSA. The CDR3 has 13 amino acids. Trimming removed 6 bases from V and 2 bases from J, with 5 bases in between.

This clone came up a few times. The chain recombines TRBV6-5 with TRBJ2-2, with 7 bases identical to TRBD1. This CDR3 is built from 14 residues. The germline CDR1 and CDR2 sequences are MNHEY and SVGAGI. The V and J ends lost 7 bases and 4 bases, in that order; junction bases with no gene match: 6. CDR3 DNA sequence: TGTGCCAGCAAACTGACAGGGCCCACCGGGGAGCTGTTTTTT. This gives the protein CASKLTGPTGELFF.

The chain employs TRBV18 and TRBJ1-5, with D perhaps TRBD1 (6 bases). Trimming stripped 6 bases from V and 11 bases from J, with 20 bases between. This CDR3 is 14 amino acids long. Germline V lookup: CDR1 KGHSH, CDR2 LQKENI. CDR3 DNA sequence: TGTGCCAGCTCCCCCATCGACAGGCGGGGGGCCCAGCATTTT. Amino acid sequence: CASSPIDRRGAQHF.

V and J are TRBV6-5 and TRBJ1-4; 7 nucleotides line up with TRBD1. CDR3 length: 13 residues. V was pared by 6 bases and J by 7 bases, with 5 bases of the junction left unmatched. Per the germline V gene, CDR1 is MNHEY and CDR2 is SVGAGI. CDR3 nucleotides: TGTGCCAGCAGCCGGACAGGCCGTGAAAAACTGTTTTTT. Its translation: CASSRTGREKLFF.

V usage is TRBV30 and J usage is TRBJ1-2; D is possibly TRBD1 (6 bases). Looked up from germline, CDR1 is GTSNPN and CDR2 is SVGIG (reference sequence). The CDR3 runs 14 residues. V lost 4 bases, J lost 8 bases, and 20 bases lay in between. The CDR3 coding sequence is TGTGCCTGGAAGGGTCGAAACAGGGAATACGGCTACACCTTC. It encodes CAWKGRNREYGYTF.

J is TRBJ1-1 and V is TRBV28; 7 bases align to TRBD1. This CDR3 region has 13 residues. Per germline, CDR1 MDHEN and CDR2 SYDVKM. Trimming at V came to 4 bases and at J to 4 bases, leaving 3 bases not matched to a gene. The CDR3 nucleotides read TGTGCCAGCAGTTCATCAGGGGGCACTGAAGCTTTCTTT. Its translation: CASSSSGGTEAFF.

V is TRBV19 and J is TRBJ1-5; the D gene is possibly TRBD1 (6 bases). The germline V and J ends were trimmed by 7 bases and 4 bases, with 14 bases remaining between them. The CDR3 has 14 amino acids. Germline assignment: CDR1 LNHDA and CDR2 SQIVND (reference sequence). Here the CDR3 DNA reads TGTGCCAGTACCATTAGGGGGGGAAATCAGCCCCAGCATTTT. It translates to CASTIRGGNQPQHF.

V usage is TRBV9 and J usage is TRBJ2-3; tentatively, D is TRBD2 (5 bases). V lost 3 bases and J lost 2, with 13 bases in between. Germline-derived CDR1 and CDR2 are SGDLS and YYNGEE. The CDR3 consists of 15 residues. This CDR3 reads CASSADLGVTDTQYF. The CDR3 region has the DNA TGTGCCAGCAGCGCGGACTTGGGCGTCACAGATACGCAGTATTTT.